The 32 T cell receptor beta chains listed next were all sequenced from one sample in a study of T cell repertoires in ileal Crohn's disease. Specified time point: inflamed ileum from the surgical specimen. The method was immunoSEQ multiplex PCR; TCRdb's version includes in-frame clones alone and lacks a portion of them. The sample yields around 5,400 clones, 80% seen once. The sample comprised ileal tissue. These receptors came from an adult with Crohn's disease.

The chain links TRBV7-9 to TRBJ2-1, with D unclear. The CDR3 totals 11 residues. The germline CDR1 and CDR2 sequences are SEHNR and FQNEAQ (reference sequence). V dropped 1 base and J dropped 12 bases, with 7 bases sitting between them. In DNA form, the CDR3 reads TGTGCCAGCAGCTTAGAACGAGGGCAGTTCTTC. As protein: CASSLERGQFF.

The chain has TRBV21-1 and TRBJ2-7; the DNA was not used to check the table's D call, TRBD1. TRBV21-1 is a pseudogene locus. The CDR3 totals 16 residues. The CDR3 loop reads CASRFPGQGRPYEQYF. CDR3 in DNA: TGTGCCAGCAGATTCCCGGGACAGGGGAGGCCATACGAGCAGTACTTC.

This sequence joins TRBV5-1 and TRBJ1-5; 9 nucleotides align to TRBD1. The V segment lost 4 bases and the J segment 6 bases; nucleotides outside the gene matches: 8. This CDR3 is 15 amino acids long. Germline CDR1 and CDR2: SGHRS and YFSETQ. CDR3 in amino acids: CASSPGTGPSQPQHF. CDR3 in DNA: TGCGCCAGCAGCCCCGGGACAGGGCCTTCTCAGCCCCAGCATTTT.

The chain uses TRBV7-3 and TRBJ2-1; no reliable D call. The CDR3 runs 13 residues. V gave up 3 bases and J gave up 7 bases, with 10 bases separating them. Germline CDR1 is SGHTA and CDR2 is FQGTGA. The DNA of the CDR3 is TGTGCCAGCAGCTTGGCCCCGGGTAATGAGCAGTTCTTC. It codes for CASSLAPGNEQFF.

V and J are TRBV7-8 and TRBJ2-2; 11 positions agree with TRBD2. Trimming cost V 3 bases and J 7 bases; bases outside gene matches: 4. The CDR3 consists of 15 residues. CDR1 is SGHVS, CDR2 FQNEAQ, per germline. The CDR3 loop is CASSFSGGAVGELFF. CDR3 nucleotides: TGTGCCAGCAGCTTTAGCGGGGGGGCCGTCGGGGAGCTGTTTTTT.

The rearrangement uses TRBV7-9 and TRBJ2-7, with D unclear. The CDR3 runs 14 residues. The germline V and J ends were trimmed by 3 bases and 2 bases, with 11 bases remaining between them. The V gene's germline CDR1 is SEHNR and CDR2 FQNEAQ (reference sequence). The DNA of the CDR3 is TGTGCCAGCAGCTTTAGACGGAATACCTACGAGCAGTACTTC. Its translation is CASSFRRNTYEQYF.

V is TRBV28 and J is TRBJ2-2; 11 bases agree with TRBD1. Per germline, CDR1 MDHEN and CDR2 SYDVKM. V lost 4 bases, J lost 4 bases, and 5 bases stayed unmatched. The CDR3 spans 16 residues. The CDR3 spells CASSSSGTGGTGELFF. CDR3 nucleotide sequence: TGTGCCAGCAGTTCCTCCGGGACAGGGGGCACCGGGGAGCTGTTTTTT.

The chain's CDR3 is CASSILGQLNEKLFF. The CDR3 nucleotides are TGTGCCAGCAGTATACTAGGACAGTTGAATGAAAAACTGTTTTTT. The rearrangement joins TRBV28 to TRBJ1-4; possibly TRBD1 for D (6 bases). Trimming shortened V by 5 bases and J by 5 bases, and 15 bases separated the two germline ends. Germline V gene data show CDR1 as MDHEN and CDR2 as SYDVKM. This CDR3 spans 15 amino acids.

The gene calls are TRBV7-2 and TRBJ2-7; possibly TRBD1 for D (5 bases). CDR3 length: 13 amino acids. Germline CDR1 is SGHTA and CDR2 is FQGNSA. The V gene lost 5 bases and the J gene lost 3 bases, with 11 bases spanning the gap. DNA of the CDR3: TGTGCCAGCAGCACCCGACAGATCTACGAGCAGTACTTC. It yields the protein CASSTRQIYEQYF.

The genes are TRBV19 and TRBJ2-1; perhaps TRBD2 as D (6 bases). Trimming removed 3 bases at V and 1 base at J, with 13 bases between. The germline V gene encodes CDR1 LNHDA and CDR2 SQIVND (reference sequence). The CDR3 runs 16 residues. As DNA, the CDR3 is TGTGCCAGTAGTATGTGGGGGGATCAATCCTACAATGAGCAGTTCTTC. It translates to CASSMWGDQSYNEQFF.

The chain couples TRBV9 to TRBJ2-3, with 7 positions matching TRBD2. Unmatched junction bases numbered 11, after V lost 1 base and J lost 3 bases. Germline assignment: CDR1 SGDLS and CDR2 YYNGEE. CDR3 length: 17 amino acids. The CDR3 nucleotides are TGTGCCAGCAGCGTAAGGCGGGGGAACTATGGGACAGATACGCAGTATTTT. The encoded protein is CASSVRRGNYGTDTQYF.

The V gene is TRBV18, the J gene TRBJ1-6, with TRBD1 identical over 9 bases. This CDR3 has 15 amino acids. The junction had 4 bases not matched to a gene; V was cut back by 3 bases and J by 7 bases. Per the germline V gene, CDR1 is KGHSH and CDR2 is LQKENI. The CDR3 spells CASSPYRGQNSPLHF. The CDR3 nucleotides read TGTGCCAGCTCACCTTACAGGGGGCAAAATTCACCCCTCCACTTT.

This sequence joins TRBV29-1 and TRBJ1-2; the match to TRBD1 covers 7 bases. This CDR3 is 14 amino acids long. J gave up 2 bases and V 6 bases, and 9 bases lay outside the gene matches. Germline V gene lookup returns CDR1 SQVTM and CDR2 ANQGSEA. CDR3 DNA sequence: TGCAGCGTGAGACGGACAGGTGGGAACTATGGCTACACCTTC. Its translation is CSVRRTGGNYGYTF.

CDR3 sequence reads: CASSSTGDGNTIYF. CDR3 bases: TGTGCCAGCAGCTCTACAGGGGATGGAAACACCATATATTTT. V is TRBV7-9 and J is TRBJ1-3; 7 bases match TRBD1. The V and J ends lost 4 bases and 3 bases, in that order; junction bases with no gene match: 3. The CDR3 runs to 14 residues. Per germline, CDR1 SEHNR and CDR2 FQNEAQ (reference sequence).

The chain is built from TRBV11-2 and TRBJ2-7; D not resolved. CDR1 is SGHAT, CDR2 FQNNGV, per germline. Trimming cost V 2 bases and J 0 bases, with 11 bases left between them. The CDR3 runs 15 residues. For the CDR3, the DNA is TGTGCCAGCAGCTTACGCCCTTTGAGCTCCTACGAGCAGTACTTC. Translating it yields CASSLRPLSSYEQYF.

V is TRBV6-5 and J is TRBJ2-2, with D hard to call. From germline, CDR1 is MNHEY and CDR2 SVGAGI. V was trimmed by 7 bases and J by 6 bases, leaving 9 bases between them. The CDR3 spans 12 residues. CDR3 sequence (DNA): TGTGCCAGCACCTACAAGGCCGGGGAGCTGTTTTTT. Encoded protein: CASTYKAGELFF.

The J gene is TRBJ2-1, the V gene TRBV6-4; the match to TRBD2 covers 8 bases. This CDR3 spans 15 amino acids. V trimming: 5 bases; J trimming: 4 bases; junction bases outside the gene matches: 7. CDR1 and CDR2 from the germline V gene are MRHNA and SNTAGT. In DNA form, the CDR3 reads TGTGCCAGCAGTAAGGCGGGGGGCGAGTACAATGAGCAGTTCTTC. This encodes CASSKAGGEYNEQFF.

This sequence joins TRBV6-5 and TRBJ1-1; D gene unclear. V was clipped by 5 bases and J by 5 bases, with 15 bases between them. Germline lookup yields CDR1 MNHEY and CDR2 SVGAGI. The CDR3 totals 14 residues. CDR3: CASSQGGPGTEAFF. DNA for the CDR3: TGTGCCAGCAGTCAAGGCGGCCCGGGGACTGAAGCTTTCTTT.

The rearrangement joins TRBV9 to TRBJ1-4; D gene unclear. V was pared by 7 bases and J by 6 bases, with 4 bases between. The CDR3 consists of 10 residues. Germline loops: CDR1 SGDLS, CDR2 YYNGEE. CDR3 in DNA: TGTGCCAGCCCGTATGAAAAACTGTTTTTT. This gives the protein CASPYEKLFF.

V usage is TRBV11-2 and J usage is TRBJ2-3, with a tentative D call TRBD2 (5 bases). Deletions cut 0 bases from V and 0 bases from J, with 13 bases between. Germline-derived CDR1 and CDR2 are SGHAT and FQNNGV. The CDR3 extends over 17 amino acids. This CDR3 is CASSLDAWTPSTDTQYF. In nucleotides, the CDR3 is TGTGCCAGCAGCTTAGATGCTTGGACTCCTAGCACAGATACGCAGTATTTT.

In its sample, this clone ranks as large. Written as DNA, the CDR3 is TGTGCCAGCAGTGATATCACAGGGGCGCGGCAGCCCCAGCATTTT. Amino acid sequence: CASSDITGARQPQHF. The genes are TRBV6-6 and TRBJ1-5; 7 bases align to TRBD1. The germline V gene has CDR1 MNHNY and CDR2 SVGAGI (reference sequence). After removal of 5 bases from V and 7 bases from J, the junction contained 11 bases not matched to a gene. This CDR3 comprises 15 residues.

This clone was found a few times. The gene calls are TRBV6-5 and TRBJ2-5, with TRBD2 matching over 15 bases. The CDR3 consists of 16 residues. V gave up 0 bases and J gave up 6 bases; unmatched junction bases: 2. Germline CDR1 reads MNHEY; CDR2 reads SVGAGI. CDR3 coding DNA: TGTGCCAGCAGTTACTCGGGACTAGCGGGGGGCCAGACCCAGTACTTC. Protein product: CASSYSGLAGGQTQYF.

The V gene is TRBV11-2, the J gene TRBJ1-4; D gene ambiguous. The CDR3 is 14 amino acids. V was trimmed by 1 base and J by 5 bases, leaving 8 bases between them. CDR1 and CDR2 (germline): SGHAT, FQNNGV. The CDR3 sequence: CASSLGRLNEKLFF. In DNA, the CDR3 is TGTGCCAGCAGCTTAGGCAGGCTAAATGAAAAACTGTTTTTT. The full variable domain, with the rest looked up from reference TRBV11-2 and TRBJ1-4, is EAGVAQSPRYKIIEKRQSVAFWCNPISGHATLYWYQQILGQGPKLLIQFQNNGVVDDSQLPKDRFSAERLKGVDSTLKIQPAKLEDSAVYLCASSLGRLNEKLFFGSGTQLSVL.

The chain couples TRBV7-3 to TRBJ1-2; 11 bases are a match to TRBD1. V lost 0 bases and J lost 10; bases outside the gene matches: 4. This CDR3 has 14 residues. In germline, CDR1 is SGHTA, CDR2 FQGTGA. CDR3 bases: TGTGCCAGCAGCTTAACGGGGACAGGGGGTCTCTACACCTTC. Amino acid sequence: CASSLTGTGGLYTF.

This chain uses TRBV5-1 with TRBJ2-2; 10 bases are shared with TRBD1. V was pared by 2 bases and J by 6 bases, with 4 bases of the junction left unmatched. Germline CDR1 SGHRS, CDR2 YFSETQ. The CDR3 loop spans 15 amino acids. CDR3 bases: TGCGCCAGCAGCTTTACGACAGGGGGCTCCGGGGAGCTGTTTTTT. Its translation: CASSFTTGGSGELFF.

V and J are TRBV2 and TRBJ2-2; 10 bases agree with TRBD1. The CDR3 is 15 residues long. After removal of 6 bases from V and 5 bases from J, the junction contained 6 bases not matched to a gene. Germline assignment: CDR1 SNHLY and CDR2 FYNNEI. The CDR3 region has the DNA TGTGCCAGCAGACGACAGGGGGCGAGAACCGGGGAGCTGTTTTTT. Its protein is CASRRQGARTGELFF.

J is TRBJ1-5 and V is TRBV5-1; 11 bases map to TRBD1. Germline V lookup: CDR1 SGHRS, CDR2 YFSETQ. There are 15 residues in the CDR3. Trimming at V came to 3 bases and at J to 5 bases, leaving 4 bases not matched to a gene. The DNA of the CDR3 is TGCGCCAGCAGCTGGACAGGGGGCAAGGATCAGCCCCAGCATTTT. It yields the protein CASSWTGGKDQPQHF. Drawing the rest from reference TRBV5-1 and TRBJ1-5, the complete variable domain is KAGVTQTPRYLIKTRGQQVTLSCSPISGHRSVSWYQQTPGQGLQFLFEYFSETQRNKGNFPGRFSGRQFSNSRSEMNVSTLELGDSALYLCASSWTGGKDQPQHFGDGTRLSIL.

CDR3 amino acids: CASRLFGTGNGYTF. Here the CDR3 DNA reads TGTGCCAGCAGACTCTTTGGGACAGGGAATGGCTACACCTTC. V usage is TRBV6-9 and J usage is TRBJ1-2; 9 bases are shared with TRBD1. Per germline, CDR1 MNHGY and CDR2 SVAAGI. The V segment lost 6 bases and the J segment 6 bases; nucleotides outside the gene matches: 8. The CDR3 spans 14 residues.

V is TRBV7-2 and J is TRBJ1-1, with no clear D. This CDR3 is 11 amino acids long. Looked up from germline, CDR1 is SGHTA and CDR2 is FQGNSA. V lost 1 base, J lost 8 bases, and 5 bases lay in between. CDR3: CASSLGREAFF. The CDR3 DNA reads as TGTGCCAGCAGCTTAGGCAGGGAAGCTTTCTTT.

The CDR3 reads CASSSLQGEAFF. CDR3 nucleotides: TGTGCCAGCAGTTCCCTGCAGGGGGAAGCTTTCTTT. The V gene is TRBV28, the J gene TRBJ1-1, with D perhaps TRBD1 (6 bases). The germline gives CDR1 MDHEN, CDR2 SYDVKM. The CDR3 totals 12 residues. V was trimmed by 4 bases and J by 8 bases, leaving 11 bases between them.

CDR3 region: CASSQIRSGGVFF. The CDR3 DNA follows: TGTGCCAGCAGCCAAATACGTTCGGGAGGAGTCTTCTTC. This rearrangement joins TRBV11-2 to TRBJ2-1, with 7 bases matching TRBD2. The length of the CDR3 is 13 residues. Germline CDR1 is SGHAT and CDR2 is FQNNGV. The J segment lost 16 bases and the V segment lost 5 bases, leaving 14 bases of the junction unmatched.

This chain links TRBV9 with TRBJ1-3; D is possibly TRBD1 (6 bases). V was pared by 2 bases and J by 8 bases, with 14 bases between. Germline-derived CDR1 and CDR2 are SGDLS and YYNGEE. There are 14 residues in the CDR3. CDR3 residues: CASSVLKGGDTIYF. DNA for the CDR3: TGTGCCAGCAGCGTTCTCAAAGGGGGAGACACCATATATTTT.